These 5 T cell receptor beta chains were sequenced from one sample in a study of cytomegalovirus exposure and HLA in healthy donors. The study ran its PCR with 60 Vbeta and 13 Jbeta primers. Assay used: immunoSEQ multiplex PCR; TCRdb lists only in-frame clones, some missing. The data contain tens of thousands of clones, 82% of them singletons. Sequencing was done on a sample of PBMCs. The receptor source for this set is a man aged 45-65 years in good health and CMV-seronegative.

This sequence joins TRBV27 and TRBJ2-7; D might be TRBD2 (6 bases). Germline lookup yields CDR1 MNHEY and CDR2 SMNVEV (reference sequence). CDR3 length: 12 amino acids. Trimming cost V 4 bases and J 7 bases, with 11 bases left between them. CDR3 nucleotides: TGTGCCAGCAGTTCCCCGGGAGAGGAGCAGTACTTC. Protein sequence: CASSSPGEEQYF.

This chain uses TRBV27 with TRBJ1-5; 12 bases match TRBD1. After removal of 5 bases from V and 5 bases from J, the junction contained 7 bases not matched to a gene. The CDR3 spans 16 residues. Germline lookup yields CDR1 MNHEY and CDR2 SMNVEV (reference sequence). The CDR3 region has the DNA TGTGCCAGCAGTGACCGGGACAGGGGGCTTGATCAGCCCCAGCATTTT. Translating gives CASSDRDRGLDQPQHF.

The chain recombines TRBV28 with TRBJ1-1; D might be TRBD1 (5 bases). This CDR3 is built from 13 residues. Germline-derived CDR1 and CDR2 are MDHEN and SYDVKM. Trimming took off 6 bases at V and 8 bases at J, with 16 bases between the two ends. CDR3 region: CASSLGTANEAFF. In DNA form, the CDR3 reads TGTGCCAGCAGCTTAGGGACTGCCAACGAAGCTTTCTTT.

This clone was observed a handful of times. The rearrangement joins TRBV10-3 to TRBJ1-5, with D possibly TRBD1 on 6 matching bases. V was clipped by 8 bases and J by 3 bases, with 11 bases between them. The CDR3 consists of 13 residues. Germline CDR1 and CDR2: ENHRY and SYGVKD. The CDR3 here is CAISDRFNQPQHF. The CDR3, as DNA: TGTGCCATCTCTGACAGGTTCAATCAGCCCCAGCATTTT.

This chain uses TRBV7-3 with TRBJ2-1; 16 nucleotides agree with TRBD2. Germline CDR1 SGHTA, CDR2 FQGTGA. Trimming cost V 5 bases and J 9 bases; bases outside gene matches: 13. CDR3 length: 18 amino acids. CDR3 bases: TGTGCCAGCAGCCCCATTCCGGGACTAGCGGGAGGGCCACCTGAGCAGTTCTTC. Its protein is CASSPIPGLAGGPPEQFF.